Given below is one TCR beta chain in context. Original handling: From reference gene primer amplification, estimates of nucleated cell counts were derived. Clones were sequenced by immunoSEQ multiplex PCR, and TCRdb holds only the in-frame ones, with some missing. D and trimming come from the DNA, and the V and J calls and clone size come from that table. Among over 200,000 clones listed, 87% were seen once. This sample stems from a study of blood T cell repertoires in COVID-19. Germline V gives CDR1 MDHEN, CDR2 SYDVKM. CDR3 length equals 13 residues. J gave up 2 bases and V 5 bases, and 1 base lay outside the gene matches.

The rearrangement links TRBV28 to TRBJ1-2, with 8 bases that match TRBD1. The source of this sequence is a young man with acute COVID-19. Sequenced input: PBMCs or T cells enriched from blood (not recorded which). In DNA, the CDR3 is TGTGCCAGCAGTGGACAGGGCAACTATGGCTACACCTTC. Its translation is CASSGQGNYGYTF.